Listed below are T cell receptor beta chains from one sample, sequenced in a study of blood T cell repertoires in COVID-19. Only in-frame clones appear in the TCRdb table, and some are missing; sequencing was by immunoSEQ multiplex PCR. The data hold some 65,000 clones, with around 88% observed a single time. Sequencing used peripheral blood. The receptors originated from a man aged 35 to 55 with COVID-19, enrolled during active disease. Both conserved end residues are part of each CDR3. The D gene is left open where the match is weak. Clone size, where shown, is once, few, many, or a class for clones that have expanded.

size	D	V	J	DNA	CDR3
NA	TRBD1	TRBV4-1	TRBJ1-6	TGCGCCAGCAGCCAAGATTCCCTGCCGGGACAGGGGGAATCACCCCTCCACTTT	CASSQDSLPGQGESPLHF
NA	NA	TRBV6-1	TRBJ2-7	TGTGCCAGCAGTGAATCAGGGGCCTACGAGCAGTACTTC	CASSESGAYEQYF
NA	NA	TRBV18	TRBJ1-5	TGTGCCAGCTCACCATCGATGACAGGCCCCTTCAATCAGCCCCAGCATTTT	CASSPSMTGPFNQPQHF
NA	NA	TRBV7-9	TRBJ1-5	TGTGCCACCAGAGGGGAGGGGGACCAGCCCCAGCATTTT	CATRGEGDQPQHF
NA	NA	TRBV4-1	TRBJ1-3	TGCGCCAGCAGCCAAGAGCCAGGGGCGCGAGGAAACACCATATATTTT	CASSQEPGARGNTIYF
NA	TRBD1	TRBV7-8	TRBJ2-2	TGTGCCAGCAGCTACCCCGGGACAGGTGTAAACACCGGGGAGCTGTTTTTT	CASSYPGTGVNTGELFF
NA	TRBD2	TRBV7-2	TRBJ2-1	TGTGCCAGCAGCCCCCGGACTAGCGGATACAATGAGCAGTTCTTC	CASSPRTSGYNEQFF
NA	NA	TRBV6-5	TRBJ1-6	TGTGCCAGCACCGGCTTACAGAATTCACCCCTCCACTTT	CASTGLQNSPLHF
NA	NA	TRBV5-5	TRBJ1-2	TGTGCCAGCAGCTCCTCAAGTCAAGCGTATGGCTACACCTTC	CASSSSSQAYGYTF
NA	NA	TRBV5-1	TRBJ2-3	TGCGCCAGCAAAATGGGACAATCCACAGATACGCAGTATTTT	CASKMGQSTDTQYF
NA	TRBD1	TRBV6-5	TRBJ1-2	TGTGCCAGTGATGGGACAGGGGGTTCGGTACATGGCTACACCTTC	CASDGTGGSVHGYTF
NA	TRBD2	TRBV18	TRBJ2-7	TGTGCCAGCTCACCAGGAGGTTCTAGCGGGGAGATTGAGCAGTACTTC	CASSPGGSSGEIEQYF
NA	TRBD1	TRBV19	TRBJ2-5	TGTGCCAGTAGTATGGGACAGGGGGACCTCGGAGAGACCCAGTACTTC	CASSMGQGDLGETQYF
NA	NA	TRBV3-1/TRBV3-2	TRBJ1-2	TGTGCCAGCAGCCAAGGGGAGTATGGCTACACCTTC	CASSQGEYGYTF
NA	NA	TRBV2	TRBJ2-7	TGTGCCAGCGGGCCTAACCAATACGAGCAGTACTTC	CASGPNQYEQYF
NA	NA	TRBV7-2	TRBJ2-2	TGTGCCAGCAGCTTATTTCTGGGGAGGTACACCGGGGAGCTGTTTTTT	CASSLFLGRYTGELFF
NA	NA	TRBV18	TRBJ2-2	TGTGCCAGCTCACCCAGGTATTCTGGGGAGCTGTTTTTT	CASSPRYSGELFF
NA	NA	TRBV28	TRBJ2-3	TGTGCCAGCAGTTTGCGGGGGCGGATGGGAGATACGCAGTATTTT	CASSLRGRMGDTQYF
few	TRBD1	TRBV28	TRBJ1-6	TGTGCCAGCAATGATCCGGGGACAGATAATTCACCCCTCCACTTT	CASNDPGTDNSPLHF
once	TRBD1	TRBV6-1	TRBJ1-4	TGTGCCAGCAGTGAGGGGACAGGGCCTAATGAAAAACTGTTTTTT	CASSEGTGPNEKLFF
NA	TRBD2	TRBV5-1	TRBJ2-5	TGCGCCAGCAGCTCTGGTTCCCTAGCGGCTTCCGAAGAGACCCAGTACTTC	CASSSGSLAASEETQYF
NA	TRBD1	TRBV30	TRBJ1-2	TGTGCCTGGAGTCAGGGGGTGGATGGCTACACCTTC	CAWSQGVDGYTF
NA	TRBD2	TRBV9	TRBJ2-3	TGTGCCAGCAGCGTAGCGGGGATAGCGGGGGGGCCTGGCACAGATACGCAGTATTTT	CASSVAGIAGGPGTDTQYF